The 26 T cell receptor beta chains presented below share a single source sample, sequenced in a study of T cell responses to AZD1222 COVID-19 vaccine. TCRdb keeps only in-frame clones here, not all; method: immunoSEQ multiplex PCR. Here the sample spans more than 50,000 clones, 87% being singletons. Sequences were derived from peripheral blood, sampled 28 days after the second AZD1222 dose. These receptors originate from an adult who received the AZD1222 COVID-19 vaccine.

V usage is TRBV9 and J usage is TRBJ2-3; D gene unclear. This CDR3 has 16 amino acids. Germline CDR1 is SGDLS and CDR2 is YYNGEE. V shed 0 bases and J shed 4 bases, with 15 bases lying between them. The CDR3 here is CASSVGTSPSADTQYF. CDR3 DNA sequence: TGTGCCAGCAGCGTAGGTACCAGTCCATCTGCAGATACGCAGTATTTT.

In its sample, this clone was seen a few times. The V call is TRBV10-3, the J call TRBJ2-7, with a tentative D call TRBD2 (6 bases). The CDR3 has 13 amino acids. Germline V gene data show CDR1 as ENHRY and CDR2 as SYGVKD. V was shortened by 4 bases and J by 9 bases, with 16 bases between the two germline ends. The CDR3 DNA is TGTGCCATCAGTGGGGACTTCACGAGCGGGCAGTACTTC. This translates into CAISGDFTSGQYF.

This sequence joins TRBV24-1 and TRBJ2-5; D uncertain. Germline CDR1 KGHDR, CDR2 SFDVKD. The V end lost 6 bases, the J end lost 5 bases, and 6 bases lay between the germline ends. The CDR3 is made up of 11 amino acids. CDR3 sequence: CATSTSETQYF. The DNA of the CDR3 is TGTGCCACCAGTACTTCCGAGACCCAGTACTTC.

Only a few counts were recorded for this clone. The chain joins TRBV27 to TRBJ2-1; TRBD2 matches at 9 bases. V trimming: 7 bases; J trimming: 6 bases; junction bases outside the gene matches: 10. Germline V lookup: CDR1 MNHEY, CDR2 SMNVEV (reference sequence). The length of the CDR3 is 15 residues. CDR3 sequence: CASNFPGLASNEQFF. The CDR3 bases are TGTGCCAGCAATTTTCCGGGACTAGCCTCCAATGAGCAGTTCTTC.

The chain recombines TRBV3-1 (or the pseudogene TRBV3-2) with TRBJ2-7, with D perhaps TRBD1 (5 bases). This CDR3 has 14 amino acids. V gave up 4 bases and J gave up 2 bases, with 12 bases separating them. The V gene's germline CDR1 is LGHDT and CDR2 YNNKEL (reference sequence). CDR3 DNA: TGTGCCAGCAGCCTTACAGGACCAGCCTACGAGCAGTACTTC. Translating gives CASSLTGPAYEQYF.

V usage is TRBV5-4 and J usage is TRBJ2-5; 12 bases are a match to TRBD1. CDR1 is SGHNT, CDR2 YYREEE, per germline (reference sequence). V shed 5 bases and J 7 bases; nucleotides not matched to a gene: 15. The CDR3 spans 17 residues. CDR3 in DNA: TGTGCCAGCAGTTTGTTGTTGGGGACAGGGGGCGCGGGGACCCAGTACTTC. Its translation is CASSLLLGTGGAGTQYF.

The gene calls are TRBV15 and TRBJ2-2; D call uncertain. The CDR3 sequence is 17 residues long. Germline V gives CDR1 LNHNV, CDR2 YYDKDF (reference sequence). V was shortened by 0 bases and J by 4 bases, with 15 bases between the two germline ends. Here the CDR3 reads CATSRDQPGPGTGELFF. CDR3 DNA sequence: TGTGCCACCAGCAGAGATCAACCAGGACCGGGCACCGGGGAGCTGTTTTTT.

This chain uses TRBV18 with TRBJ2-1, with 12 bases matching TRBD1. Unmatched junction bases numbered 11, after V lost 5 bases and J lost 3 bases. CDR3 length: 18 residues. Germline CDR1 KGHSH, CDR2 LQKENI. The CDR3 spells CASSRGTGGLGFYNEQFF. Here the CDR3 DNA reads TGTGCCAGCTCAAGGGGGACAGGGGGCTTGGGGTTCTACAATGAGCAGTTCTTC.

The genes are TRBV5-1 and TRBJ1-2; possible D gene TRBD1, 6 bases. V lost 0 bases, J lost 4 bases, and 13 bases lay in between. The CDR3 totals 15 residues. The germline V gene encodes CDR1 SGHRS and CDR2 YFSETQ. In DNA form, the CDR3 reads TGCGCCAGCAGCTTGGAGCCTACAGGGCCCTATGGCTACACCTTC. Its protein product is CASSLEPTGPYGYTF.

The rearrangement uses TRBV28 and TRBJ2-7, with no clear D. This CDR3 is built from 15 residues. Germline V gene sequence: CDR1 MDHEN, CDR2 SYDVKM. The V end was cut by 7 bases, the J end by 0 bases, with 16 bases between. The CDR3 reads CASTPPAGSSYEQYF. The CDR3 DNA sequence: TGTGCCAGCACCCCCCCGGCCGGCAGCTCCTACGAGCAGTACTTC. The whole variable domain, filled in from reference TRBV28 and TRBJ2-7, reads DVKVTQSSRYLVKRTGEKVFLECVQDMDHENMFWYRQDPGLGLRLIYFSYDVKMKEKGDIPEGYSVSREKKERFSLILESASTNQTSMYLCASTPPAGSSYEQYFGPGTRLTVT.

CDR3: CASSQARGRDPQETQYF. In DNA, the CDR3 is TGTGCCAGCAGCCAGGCTCGGGGGCGGGATCCACAAGAGACCCAGTACTTC. This sequence joins TRBV14 and TRBJ2-5, with D perhaps matching TRBD1 or TRBD2 (6 bases each). Germline values: CDR1 SGHDN, CDR2 FVKESK. Trimming took 3 bases from V and 2 from J, leaving 19 bases between them. This CDR3 is 17 amino acids long.

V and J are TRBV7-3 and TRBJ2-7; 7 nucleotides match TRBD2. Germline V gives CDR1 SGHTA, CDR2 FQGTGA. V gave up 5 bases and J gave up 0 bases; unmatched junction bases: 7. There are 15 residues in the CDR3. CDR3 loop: CASSLTGGSSYEQYF. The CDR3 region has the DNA TGTGCCAGCAGCCTGACGGGGGGTTCCTCCTACGAGCAGTACTTC.

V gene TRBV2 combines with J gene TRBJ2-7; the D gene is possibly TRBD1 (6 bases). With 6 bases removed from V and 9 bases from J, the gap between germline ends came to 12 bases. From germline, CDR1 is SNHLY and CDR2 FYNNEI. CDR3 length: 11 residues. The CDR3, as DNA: TGTGCCAGCAGAGAGGGGGTCGGGCAGTACTTC. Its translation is CASREGVGQYF.

CDR3 loop: CASSPGLAGVRTGELFF. The DNA of the CDR3 is TGTGCCAGCAGCCCGGGACTAGCGGGAGTTCGGACCGGGGAGCTGTTTTTT. V and J are TRBV5-4 and TRBJ2-2, with 14 bases aligning to TRBD2. V gave up 4 bases and J gave up 5 bases; unmatched junction bases: 7. Germline assignment: CDR1 SGHNT and CDR2 YYREEE (reference sequence). This CDR3 has 17 residues.

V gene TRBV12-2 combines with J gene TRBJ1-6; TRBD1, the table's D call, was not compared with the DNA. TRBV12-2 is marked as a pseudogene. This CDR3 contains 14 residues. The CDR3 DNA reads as TGTGCAAGTCGCTTGGGACACCATAATTCACCCCTCCACTTT. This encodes CASRLGHHNSPLHF.

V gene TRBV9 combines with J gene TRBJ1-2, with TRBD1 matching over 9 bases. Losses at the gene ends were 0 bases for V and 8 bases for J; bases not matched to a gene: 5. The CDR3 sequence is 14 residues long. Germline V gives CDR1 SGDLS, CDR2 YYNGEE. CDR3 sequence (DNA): TGTGCCAGCAGCGTAGTTACAGGGGGCAAAGGCTACACCTTC. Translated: CASSVVTGGKGYTF.

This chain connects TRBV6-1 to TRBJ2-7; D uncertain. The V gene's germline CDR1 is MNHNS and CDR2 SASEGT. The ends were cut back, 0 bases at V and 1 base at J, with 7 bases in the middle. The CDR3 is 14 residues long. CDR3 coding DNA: TGTGCCAGCAGTGAAGCGGAAGGTTCCTACGAGCAGTACTTC. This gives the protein CASSEAEGSYEQYF.

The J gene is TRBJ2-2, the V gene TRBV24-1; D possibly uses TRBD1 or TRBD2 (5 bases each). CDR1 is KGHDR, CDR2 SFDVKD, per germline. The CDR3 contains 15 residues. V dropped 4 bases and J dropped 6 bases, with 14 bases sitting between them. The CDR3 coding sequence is TGTGCCACCAGTGACCAGGGACCTTTCGCCGGGGAGCTGTTTTTT. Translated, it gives CATSDQGPFAGELFF.

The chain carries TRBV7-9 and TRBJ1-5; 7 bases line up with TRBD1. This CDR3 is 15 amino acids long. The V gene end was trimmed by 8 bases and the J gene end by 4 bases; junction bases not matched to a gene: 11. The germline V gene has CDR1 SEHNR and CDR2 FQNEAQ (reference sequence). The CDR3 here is CASSRDSVFNQPQHF. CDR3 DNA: TGTGCCAGCTCTAGGGACAGTGTATTTAATCAGCCCCAGCATTTT.

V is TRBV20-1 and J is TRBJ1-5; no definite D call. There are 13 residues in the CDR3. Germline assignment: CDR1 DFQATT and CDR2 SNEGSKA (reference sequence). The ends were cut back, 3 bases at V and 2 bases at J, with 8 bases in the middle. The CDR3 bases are TGCAGTGCTAGTCGCCGAGGCAATCAGCCCCAGCATTTT. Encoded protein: CSASRRGNQPQHF.

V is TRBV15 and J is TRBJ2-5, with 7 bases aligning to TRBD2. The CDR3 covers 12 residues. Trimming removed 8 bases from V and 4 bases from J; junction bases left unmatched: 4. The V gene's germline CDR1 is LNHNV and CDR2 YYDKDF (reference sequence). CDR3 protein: CATSWGGETQYF. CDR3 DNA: TGTGCCACCTCTTGGGGGGGAGAGACCCAGTACTTC.

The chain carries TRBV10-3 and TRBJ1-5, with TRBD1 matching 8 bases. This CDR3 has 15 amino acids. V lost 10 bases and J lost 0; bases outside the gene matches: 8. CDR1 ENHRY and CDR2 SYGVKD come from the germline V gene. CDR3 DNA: TGTGCCACCGCCACGGGACAGGATAGCAATCAGCCCCAGCATTTT. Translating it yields CATATGQDSNQPQHF.

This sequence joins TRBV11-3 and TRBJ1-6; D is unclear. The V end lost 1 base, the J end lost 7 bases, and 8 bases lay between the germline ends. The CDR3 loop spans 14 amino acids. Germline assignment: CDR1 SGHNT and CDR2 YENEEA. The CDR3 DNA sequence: TGTGCCAGCAGCTTAGGAGGGTGGAATTCACCCCTCCACTTT. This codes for CASSLGGWNSPLHF.

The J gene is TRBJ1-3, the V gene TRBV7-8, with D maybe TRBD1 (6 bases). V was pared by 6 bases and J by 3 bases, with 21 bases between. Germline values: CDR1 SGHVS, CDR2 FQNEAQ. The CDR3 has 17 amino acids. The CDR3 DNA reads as TGTGCCAGCAGACTCTCGAGCCGGGGGCTCGGTGGAAACACCATATATTTT. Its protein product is CASRLSSRGLGGNTIYF.

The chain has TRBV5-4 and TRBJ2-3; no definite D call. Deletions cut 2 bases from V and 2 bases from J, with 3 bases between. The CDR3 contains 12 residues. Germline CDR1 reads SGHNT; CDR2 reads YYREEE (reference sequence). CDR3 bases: TGTGCCAGCAGCTTCTCCACAGATACGCAGTATTTT. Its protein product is CASSFSTDTQYF.

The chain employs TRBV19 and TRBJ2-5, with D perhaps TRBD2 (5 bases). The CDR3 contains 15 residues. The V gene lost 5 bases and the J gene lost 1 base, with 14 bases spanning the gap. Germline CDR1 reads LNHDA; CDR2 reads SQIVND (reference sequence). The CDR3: CASSARASRQETQYF. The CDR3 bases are TGTGCCAGTAGTGCCCGCGCTAGCCGCCAAGAGACCCAGTACTTC.